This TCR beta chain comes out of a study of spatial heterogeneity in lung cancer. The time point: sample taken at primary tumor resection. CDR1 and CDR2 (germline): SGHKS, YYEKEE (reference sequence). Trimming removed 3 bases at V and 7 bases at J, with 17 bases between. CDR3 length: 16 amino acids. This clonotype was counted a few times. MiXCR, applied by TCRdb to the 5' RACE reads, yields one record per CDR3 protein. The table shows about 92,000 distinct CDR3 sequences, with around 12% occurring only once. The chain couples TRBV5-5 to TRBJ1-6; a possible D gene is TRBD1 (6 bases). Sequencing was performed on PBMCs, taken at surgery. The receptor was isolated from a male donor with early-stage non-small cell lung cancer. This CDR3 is CASSSVTGGSNSPLHF. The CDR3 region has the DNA TGTGCCAGCAGCTCTGTGACAGGCGGTTCCAATTCACCCCTCCACTTT.